The TCR beta chain described here comes from a study of blood T cell repertoires in COVID-19. About the research overall: Samples representing acute and convalescent COVID-19 were sourced from the United States, Italy and Spain. Nucleic acid was either cDNA or gDNA, and it came from T cells, B-cell-depleted T cells, or PBMCs.

Per germline, CDR1 MNHEY and CDR2 SVGAGI. This CDR3 has 11 residues. With V trimmed by 11 bases and J by 5 bases, 5 bases remained unmatched. As processed by the authors: Estimated nucleated cell counts came from reference gene primer amplification. This table comes from immunoSEQ multiplex PCR, and its TCRdb copy is limited to in-frame clones, with some not included. V and J calls and clone size are copied from that table; D and trimming were computed from the DNA. The sample lists about 240,000 clones, 70% to 90% occurring once. The TCR comes from a man in his 60s with acute or convalescent COVID-19. V usage is TRBV6-5 and J usage is TRBJ2-7; 8 nucleotides agree with TRBD1. The sequenced material came from peripheral blood. Here the CDR3 reads CASRGLDEQYF. CDR3 DNA sequence: TGTGCCTCCAGGGGGCTGGACGAGCAGTACTTC.